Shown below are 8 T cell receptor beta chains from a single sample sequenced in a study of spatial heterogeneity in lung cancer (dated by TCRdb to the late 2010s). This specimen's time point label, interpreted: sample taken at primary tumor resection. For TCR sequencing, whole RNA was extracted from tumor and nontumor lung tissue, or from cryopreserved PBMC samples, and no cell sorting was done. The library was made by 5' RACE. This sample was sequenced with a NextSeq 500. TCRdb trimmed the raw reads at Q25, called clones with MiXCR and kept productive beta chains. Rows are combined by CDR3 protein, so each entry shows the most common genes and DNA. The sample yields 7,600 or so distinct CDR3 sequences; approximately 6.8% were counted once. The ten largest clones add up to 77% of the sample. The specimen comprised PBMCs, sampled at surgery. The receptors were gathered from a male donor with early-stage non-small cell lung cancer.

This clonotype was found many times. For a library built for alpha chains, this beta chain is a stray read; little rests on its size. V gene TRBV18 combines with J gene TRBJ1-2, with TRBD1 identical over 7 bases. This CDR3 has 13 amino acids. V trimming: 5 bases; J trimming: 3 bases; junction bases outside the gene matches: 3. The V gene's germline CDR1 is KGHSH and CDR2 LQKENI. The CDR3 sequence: CASSAGQDYGYTF. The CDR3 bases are TGTGCCAGCTCAGCCGGACAGGACTATGGCTACACCTTC.

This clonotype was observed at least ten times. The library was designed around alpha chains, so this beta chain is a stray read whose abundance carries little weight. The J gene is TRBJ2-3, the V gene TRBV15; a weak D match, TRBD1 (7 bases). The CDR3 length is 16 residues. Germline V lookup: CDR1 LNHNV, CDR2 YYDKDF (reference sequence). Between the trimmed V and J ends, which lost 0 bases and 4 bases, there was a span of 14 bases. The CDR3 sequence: CATSREGGGDADTQYF. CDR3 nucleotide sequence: TGTGCCACCAGCAGAGAAGGAGGGGGCGACGCAGATACGCAGTATTTT.

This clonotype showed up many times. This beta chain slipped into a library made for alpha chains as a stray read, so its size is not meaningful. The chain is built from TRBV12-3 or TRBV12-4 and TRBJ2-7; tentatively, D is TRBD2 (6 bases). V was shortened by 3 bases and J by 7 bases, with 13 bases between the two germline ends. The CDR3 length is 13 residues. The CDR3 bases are TGTGCCAGCAGTTTTGGGTCCGCGGGGGAGCAGTACTTC. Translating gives CASSFGSAGEQYF.

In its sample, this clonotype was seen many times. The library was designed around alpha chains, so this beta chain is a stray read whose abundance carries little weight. CDR3 in amino acids: CASGLGRGDEQFF. In nucleotides, the CDR3 is TGTGCCAGCGGATTAGGCAGGGGGGATGAGCAGTTCTTC. This sequence joins TRBV27 and TRBJ2-1, with a weak D call TRBD1 (7 bases). This CDR3 region has 13 residues. CDR1 and CDR2 (germline): MNHEY, SMNVEV (reference sequence). The V end lost 8 bases, the J end lost 8 bases, and 16 bases lay between the germline ends.

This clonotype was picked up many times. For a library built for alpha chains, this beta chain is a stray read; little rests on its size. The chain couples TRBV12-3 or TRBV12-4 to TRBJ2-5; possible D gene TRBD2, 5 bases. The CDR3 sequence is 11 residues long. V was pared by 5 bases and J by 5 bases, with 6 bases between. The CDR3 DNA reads TGTGCCAGCAGTGGGAGTGAGACCCAGTACTTC. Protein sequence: CASSGSETQYF.

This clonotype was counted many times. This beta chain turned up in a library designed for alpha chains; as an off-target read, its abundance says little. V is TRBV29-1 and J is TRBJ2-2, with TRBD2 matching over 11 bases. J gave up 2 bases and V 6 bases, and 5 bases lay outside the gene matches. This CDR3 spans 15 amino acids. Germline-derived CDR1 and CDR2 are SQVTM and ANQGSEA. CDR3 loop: CSVLLAGVNTGELFF. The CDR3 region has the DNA TGCAGCGTCTTACTAGCGGGAGTAAACACCGGGGAGCTGTTTTTT.

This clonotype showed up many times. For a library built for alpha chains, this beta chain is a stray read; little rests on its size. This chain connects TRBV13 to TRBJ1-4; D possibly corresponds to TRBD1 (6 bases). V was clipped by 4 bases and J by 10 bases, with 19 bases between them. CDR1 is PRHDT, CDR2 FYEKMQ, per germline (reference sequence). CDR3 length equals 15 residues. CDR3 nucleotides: TGTGCCAGCAGCTCCGCACTCCGGACAGTCGGAAAACTGTTTTTT. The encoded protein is CASSSALRTVGKLFF.

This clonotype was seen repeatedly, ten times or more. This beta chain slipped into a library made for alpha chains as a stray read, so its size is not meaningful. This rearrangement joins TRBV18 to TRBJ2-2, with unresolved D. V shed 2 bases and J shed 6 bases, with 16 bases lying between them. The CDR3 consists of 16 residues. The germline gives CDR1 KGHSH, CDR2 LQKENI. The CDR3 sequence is CASSPSPTNRAGELFF. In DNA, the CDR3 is TGTGCCAGCTCACCATCCCCGACCAACCGGGCCGGGGAGCTGTTTTTT.